One sample yielded the 11 T cell receptor beta chains listed below, sequenced in a study of blood T cell repertoires in COVID-19. Profiled with immunoSEQ multiplex PCR; TCRdb holds only in-frame clones, not every one. The sample lists 250,000 to 350,000 clones, roughly 90% seen once, with over 8% in the top ten. Input material: peripheral blood. The receptors shown here come from a man younger than 35 with active or convalescent COVID-19.

This chain uses TRBV7-2 with TRBJ1-2; D is uncertain. Trimming left V 3 bases short and J 4 bases short, with 15 bases between. CDR3 length: 15 residues. Germline V CDR1 and CDR2: SGHTA, FQGNSA. Here the CDR3 reads CASSFYIGGGYGYTF. Written as DNA, the CDR3 is TGTGCCAGCAGCTTCTACATAGGAGGTGGCTATGGCTACACCTTC.

A word on this clone: The junction departs from germline at one end; a sequencing error may be responsible. This chain joins TRBV13 and TRBJ1-1; a possible D gene is TRBD1 (6 bases). Germline V gene data show CDR1 as PRHDT and CDR2 as FYEKMQ (reference sequence). The CDR3 runs to 15 residues. In nucleotides, the CDR3 is TGTGCCAGCAGCGTAGGCCGACAGGTGGACACTGAAGCTTTCTTT. Encoded protein: CASSVGRQVDTEAFF.

The gene calls are TRBV20-1 and TRBJ1-1; a possible D gene is TRBD1 (5 bases). This CDR3 is 11 amino acids long. Germline values: CDR1 DFQATT, CDR2 SNEGSKA (reference sequence). V gave up 4 bases and J gave up 6 bases, with 9 bases separating them. This CDR3 reads CSAIWGAEAFF. The CDR3 nucleotides read TGCAGTGCTATTTGGGGGGCTGAAGCTTTCTTT.

The chain combines TRBV7-9 with TRBJ2-2, with D possibly TRBD1 on 5 matching bases. Germline-derived CDR1 and CDR2 are SEHNR and FQNEAQ (reference sequence). V was trimmed by 5 bases and J by 3 bases, leaving 16 bases between them. The CDR3 runs 16 residues. The CDR3 loop reads CASSPRQGGDTGELFF. CDR3 nucleotide sequence: TGTGCCAGCAGCCCCCGGCAGGGTGGTGACACCGGGGAGCTGTTTTTT.

The chain couples TRBV7-9 to TRBJ2-3; 8 nucleotides agree with TRBD2. Germline assignment: CDR1 SEHNR and CDR2 FQNEAQ (reference sequence). The V gene end was trimmed by 5 bases and the J gene end by 2 bases; junction bases not matched to a gene: 15. This CDR3 comprises 18 residues. The CDR3 protein is CASSLIHIPGGPTDTQYF. The CDR3 DNA sequence: TGTGCCAGCAGCCTGATTCACATTCCGGGGGGGCCCACAGATACGCAGTATTTT.

The rearrangement links TRBV5-6 to TRBJ2-7, with 13 bases that match TRBD2. The CDR3 sequence is 15 residues long. The junction had 3 bases not matched to a gene; V was cut back by 4 bases and J by 2 bases. In germline, CDR1 is SGHDT, CDR2 YYEEEE. CDR3 sequence reads: CASSHGTSGAYEQYF. The CDR3 nucleotides read TGTGCCAGCAGCCACGGGACTAGCGGGGCCTACGAGCAGTACTTC.

DNA for the CDR3: TGTGCCAGCAGCTTAATCGGGGGGCACGATGAGCAGTTCTTC. Its translation is CASSLIGGHDEQFF. The V and J genes are TRBV7-2 and TRBJ2-1, with a weak D call TRBD2 (7 bases). From germline, CDR1 is SGHTA and CDR2 FQGNSA. V was trimmed by 2 bases and J by 8 bases, leaving 13 bases between them. The CDR3 is 14 residues long.

J is TRBJ2-7 and V is TRBV5-4; D gene ambiguous. CDR1 is SGHNT, CDR2 YYREEE, per germline (reference sequence). This CDR3 spans 13 amino acids. V was cut by 2 bases and J by 5 bases, with 11 bases left in between. DNA of the CDR3: TGTGCCAGCAGCTTTTACAGTGGCCACGAGCAGTACTTC. It encodes CASSFYSGHEQYF.

V gene TRBV15 combines with J gene TRBJ1-1; D gene unclear. The CDR3 contains 14 residues. V was clipped by 4 bases and J by 4 bases, with 13 bases between them. Germline V CDR1 and CDR2: LNHNV, YYDKDF (reference sequence). The CDR3 loop reads CATSTGEVLTEAFF. DNA of the CDR3: TGTGCCACCAGCACCGGAGAGGTGCTCACTGAAGCTTTCTTT.

The chain uses TRBV5-5 and TRBJ1-3, with 10 bases aligning to TRBD1. This CDR3 region has 18 residues. In germline, CDR1 is SGHKS, CDR2 YYEKEE (reference sequence). V lost 1 base, J lost 0 bases, and 7 bases stayed unmatched. This CDR3 reads CASSLRQGALGSGNTIYF. In DNA form, the CDR3 reads TGTGCCAGCAGCTTGAGACAGGGGGCGTTGGGCTCTGGAAACACCATATATTTT.

The chain combines TRBV5-4 with TRBJ2-1; 12 positions agree with TRBD2. The CDR3 loop spans 17 amino acids. V gave up 1 base and J gave up 6 bases; unmatched junction bases: 8. In germline, CDR1 is SGHNT, CDR2 YYREEE (reference sequence). CDR3 DNA: TGTGCCAGCAGCTTGCGCCCTAGCGGGGGGGTAGTCAATGAGCAGTTCTTC. Encoded protein: CASSLRPSGGVVNEQFF. The full variable domain, its missing parts supplied by reference TRBV5-4 and TRBJ2-1, is ETGVTQSPTHLIKTRGQQVTLRCSSQSGHNTVSWYQQALGQGPQFIFQYYREEENGRGNFPPRFSGLQFPNYSSELNVNALELDDSALYLCASSLRPSGGVVNEQFFGPGTRLTVL.